This entry is about one T cell receptor (beta chain). Its antigen is currently unknown. The CDR3 contains 15 residues. Trimming removed 1 base from V and 2 bases from J, with 11 bases in between. Germline values: CDR1 SEHNR, CDR2 FQNEAQ (reference sequence). This specimen comes from a study of T-cell reconstitution after alpha-beta-depleted transplantation in children. Broader study findings: By about two months after transplant, alpha-beta T cells reportedly arose from several hundred graft clones that had expanded. A year had passed since transplant, and T-cell counts and diversity by then came mostly from newly produced T cells.

Preparation of the TCRbeta library used unique molecular identifiers. TCRdb reprocessed the PCR reads via MiXCR and lists one record per CDR3 protein. The table has 300,000 to 350,000 distinct CDR3 sequences, roughly 16% seen once. This clonotype originated in a male patient between 2 and 10 years old who had a stem cell transplant for acute lymphoblastic leukemia, so the T cells may come from the graft donor. The chain joins TRBV7-9 to TRBJ1-2; D gene unclear. The input for sequencing was PBMCs, mostly from graft donor cells, taken 360 days after TCRalphabeta/CD19-depleted stem cell transplant. This CDR3 is CASSLGFRPNYGYTF. DNA for the CDR3: TGTGCCAGCAGCTTAGGTTTCCGGCCAAACTATGGCTACACCTTC. Filled out from reference TRBV7-9 and TRBJ1-2, the complete variable domain reads DTGVSQNPRHKITKRGQNVTFRCDPISEHNRLYWYRQTLGQGPEFLTYFQNEAQLEKSRLLSDRFSAERPKGSFSTLEIQRTEQGDSAMYLCASSLGFRPNYGYTFGSGTRLTVV.